The T cell receptor beta chain under discussion was sequenced for a study of blood T cell repertoires in COVID-19 (dated by TCRdb to the early 2020s). At the level of the whole study: Samples from collaborators originated in the United States, Italy and Spain and spanned both the acute and convalescent phases of COVID-19. The samples were drawn from the first 160 participants of the ongoing ImmuneRACE study and from over a thousand subjects provided by 6 global collaborators. The prospective study material was composed of cDNA or gDNA derived from T cells, B-cell-depleted T cells, or PBMCs. Where available, HLA class I and class II types were obtained from metadata supplied by the sample provider rather than from assay-based typing. Sample metadata almost always included a de-identified subject ID, COVID-19 status, age in years and sex. The repertoires were made available in a free public database intended to serve as a resource for research on the immune response to SARS-CoV-2. The dataset comprised deeply sampled blood TCRbeta repertoires from subjects exposed to, actively infected with, or recovered from COVID-19. What the authors observed across the whole study: The quantity of clinical and demographic metadata differed by source and by participant and was supplied without curation.

Its CDR3 holds 15 amino acids, cysteine through phenylalanine. Only CDR3 DNA is held: 45 bases, read in frame from base 1. V is cut back by 2 bases and J by 7 bases, with 7 bases in the junction unmatched. CDR1 SGHTA and CDR2 FQGNSA are derived from the germline V gene. As to this clone: Its cognate antigen has yet to be identified. No much larger clone is present one base from it, and per-base qualities are unavailable.

TCRbeta CDR3 regions were amplified from genomic DNA using the immunoSEQ Assay, a bias-controlled multiplex PCR. The study's processing was this. The number of nucleated cells in each sample was estimated from the amplification of reference gene primers within the assay. To quantify the absolute abundance of each unique TCRbeta CDR3 rearrangement, sequence reads were collapsed and filtered. Productive Simpson clonality was computed per sample as the square root of Simpson's diversity index over productive rearrangements. What TCRdb holds here is the immuneACCESS table cut down to in-frame rearrangements. Part of the clones is not present; checked against another copy, under half of the missing clones reflect an unresolved V gene, and the others are unexplained. That table supplies the V and J calls and clone size; D and trimming were determined from the DNA. For this sample the table gives approximately 44,000 clones, of which more than 70% were detected only once. The leading ten clones occupy under 35% of the sample.

The collaborating institutions used their own protocols to collect whole blood in K2EDTA tubes. Collaborator samples were shipped for TCRbeta analysis as frozen whole blood, isolated PBMCs, or DNA extracted from either sample type. The receptor chain draws on TRBV7-2 and TRBJ2-3; 9 middle bases align to TRBD2. Sequenced input: peripheral blood. The clonotype comes from a woman of 80 years or more with acute or convalescent COVID-19. The nucleotide sequence reads TGTGCCAGCAGCTTAAGGCCTAGCGGGGATCATACGCAGTATTTT. Its protein product is CASSLRPSGDHTQYF. Reference TRBV7-2 and TRBJ2-3 genes cover what lies past the CDR3, so the full variable domain is GAGVSQSPSNKVTEKGKDVELRCDPISGHTALYWYRQSLGQGLEFLIYFQGNSAPDKSGLPSDRFSAERTGGSVSTLTIQRTQQEDSAVYLCASSLRPSGDHTQYFGPGTRLTVL.